The 2 T cell receptor beta chains presented below share a single source sample, sequenced in a study of T cells in localized non-small cell lung cancer. Clones were sequenced by immunoSEQ multiplex PCR, and TCRdb holds only the in-frame ones, with some missing. The sample has about 33,000 clones, approximately 90% seen once. Sequencing was performed on PBMCs, taken before any cancer treatment. The source is a man aged 35 to 69 with stage II lung adenocarcinoma.

The gene calls are TRBV7-2 and TRBJ2-1, with D possibly TRBD2 on 5 matching bases. Trimming removed 1 base at V and 4 bases at J, with 8 bases between. The CDR3 runs to 14 residues. CDR1 and CDR2 (germline): SGHTA, FQGNSA. The CDR3 coding sequence is TGTGCCAGCAGCTTAGGAGGGCTTTACAATGAGCAGTTCTTC. Protein product: CASSLGGLYNEQFF.

V and J are TRBV28 and TRBJ2-7; TRBD1 matches 7 bases. The trim removed 6 bases at V and 5 bases at J, leaving 10 bases unmatched. Germline CDR1 reads MDHEN; CDR2 reads SYDVKM. This CDR3 is 14 amino acids long. CDR3 amino acids: CASRGSVTGDEQYF. CDR3 in DNA: TGTGCCAGCAGGGGATCGGTCACAGGGGACGAGCAGTACTTC.